This TCR beta chain was recorded in a study of Graves' ophthalmopathy and Graves' hyperthyroidism. The sample holds many counts of this clonotype. As the template, RNA transcripts were used to amplify TCR beta CDR3 regions. Second-round multiplex PCR came after a first-round RT-PCR that employed HTBI primers. TCRdb called the multiplex PCR reads again in MiXCR, with one record for every CDR3 protein. The data show under 400,000 distinct CDR3 sequences, with around a sixth seen just once and 10% to 15% held by the top ten. The germline V gene has CDR1 MDHEN and CDR2 SYDVKM. The CDR3 length is 17 residues. V gave up 5 bases and J gave up 0 bases, with 14 bases separating them.

This sequence originates from an adult man with Graves' ophthalmopathy. The sequencing sample was made of peripheral blood. The genes are TRBV28 and TRBJ2-6; D unresolved. CDR3 sequence reads: CASSPPAAVSGANVLTF. The CDR3 DNA reads as TGTGCCAGCAGTCCCCCGGCAGCTGTCTCTGGGGCCAACGTCCTGACTTTC.